The 24 T cell receptor beta chains in this list originate from one sample, sequenced in a study of response to subunit inactivated influenza vaccine. TCRdb reprocessed the RT-PCR reads via MiXCR and lists one record per CDR3 protein. The repertoire holds approximately 700,000 distinct CDR3 sequences, with 15% to 19% as singletons. The sequenced sample was PBMCs from blood, obtained 11 to 12 days after vaccination. The receptors come from a man aged 45-65 years who received an inactivated influenza vaccine.

This rearrangement joins TRBV7-2 to TRBJ1-5; D unclear. This CDR3 has 12 amino acids. V lost 1 base, J lost 7 bases, and 5 bases lay in between. The germline V gene encodes CDR1 SGHTA and CDR2 FQGNSA. DNA for the CDR3: TGTGCCAGCAGCTTAGACACACAGCCCCAGCATTTT. Protein sequence: CASSLDTQPQHF.

The chain combines TRBV4-3 with TRBJ2-7, with D unclear. The CDR3 is 13 amino acids. V was clipped by 0 bases and J by 13 bases, with 16 bases between them. Germline V gene sequence: CDR1 LGHNA, CDR2 YSLEER. CDR3 coding DNA: TGCGCCAGCAGCCAAGATCTCGGACGGCTATTATACTTC. It specifies CASSQDLGRLLYF.

This clonotype was detected once. V and J are TRBV20-1 and TRBJ2-5; D perhaps matches TRBD2 (5 bases). The CDR3 is 13 amino acids. Trimming pared 5 bases from V and 4 bases from J, leaving 14 bases between. The germline CDR1 and CDR2 sequences are DFQATT and SNEGSKA (reference sequence). Written as DNA, the CDR3 is TGCAGTGCTGCCGGGGTTGCAGGAGAGACCCAGTACTTC. It is translated as CSAAGVAGETQYF.

This clonotype appeared a few times. The chain employs TRBV7-2 and TRBJ2-3; D not certain. Germline assignment: CDR1 SGHTA and CDR2 FQGNSA. The CDR3 is 17 residues long. V lost 1 base and J lost 0, with 14 bases in between. This chain's CDR3 is CASSLVVGYPSTDTQYF. For the CDR3, the DNA is TGTGCCAGCAGCTTAGTGGTCGGTTACCCAAGCACAGATACGCAGTATTTT.

This clonotype was counted a few times. The V and J genes are TRBV4-2 and TRBJ2-3, with 10 bases aligning to TRBD2. There are 17 residues in the CDR3. Germline-derived CDR1 and CDR2 are LGHNA and YNFKEQ. The V segment lost 3 bases and the J segment 3 bases; nucleotides outside the gene matches: 9. In DNA form, the CDR3 reads TGTGCCAGCAGCCAGGTCATAGGGACTAGCGTTACAGATACGCAGTATTTT. It specifies CASSQVIGTSVTDTQYF.

Only a few counts were recorded for this clonotype. The chain combines TRBV20-1 with TRBJ1-1, with TRBD1 as a possible D gene (6 bases). This CDR3 region has 14 residues. V was cut by 3 bases and J by 0 bases, with 11 bases left in between. Germline V gene data show CDR1 as DFQATT and CDR2 as SNEGSKA (reference sequence). The CDR3 is CSASRSGVNTEAFF. CDR3 sequence (DNA): TGCAGTGCTAGTCGCTCAGGGGTGAACACTGAAGCTTTCTTT.

This chain links TRBV3-1 with TRBJ1-1; D call uncertain. Trimming left V 2 bases short and J 0 bases short, with 19 bases between. Germline lookup yields CDR1 LGHDT and CDR2 YNNKEL (reference sequence). This CDR3 has 18 residues. CDR3 residues: CASSQLQEGRGMNTEAFF. DNA of the CDR3: TGTGCCAGCAGCCAACTCCAAGAAGGTCGGGGAATGAACACTGAAGCTTTCTTT.

The V call is TRBV5-6, the J call TRBJ2-5; a weak D match, TRBD1 (5 bases). The CDR3 covers 14 residues. CDR1 and CDR2 from the germline V gene are SGHDT and YYEEEE. The V end lost 3 bases, the J end lost 2 bases, and 11 bases lay between the germline ends. The CDR3 protein is CASSSARGQETQYF. CDR3 nucleotides: TGTGCCAGCAGCTCTGCAAGGGGTCAAGAGACCCAGTACTTC. The whole variable domain, filled in from reference TRBV5-6 and TRBJ2-5, reads DAGVTQSPTHLIKTRGQQVTLRCSPKSGHDTVSWYQQALGQGPQFIFQYYEEEERQRGNFPDRFSGHQFPNYSSELNVNALLLGDSALYLCASSSARGQETQYFGPGTRLLVL.

This clonotype was picked up a small number of times. This rearrangement joins TRBV5-1 to TRBJ2-1, with 9 bases matching TRBD2. Losses at the gene ends were 0 bases for V and 6 bases for J; bases not matched to a gene: 7. This CDR3 contains 16 residues. Germline V gene data show CDR1 as SGHRS and CDR2 as YFSETQ. The CDR3, as DNA: TGCGCCAGCAGCTTGGACCCGACTAGCGGTCCCAATGAGCAGTTCTTC. It codes for CASSLDPTSGPNEQFF. The full variable domain, in which reference TRBV5-1 and TRBJ2-1 provide the parts outside the CDR3, is KAGVTQTPRYLIKTRGQQVTLSCSPISGHRSVSWYQQTPGQGLQFLFEYFSETQRNKGNFPGRFSGRQFSNSRSEMNVSTLELGDSALYLCASSLDPTSGPNEQFFGPGTRLTVL.

The V call is TRBV11-3, the J call TRBJ2-1, with TRBD2 matching 12 bases. CDR1 is SGHNT and CDR2 is YENEEA in the germline V gene. This CDR3 region has 16 residues. The trim removed 4 bases at V and 5 bases at J, leaving 6 bases unmatched. The CDR3 DNA follows: TGTGCCAGCAGCTCCCGGACTAGCGGGAACCACAATGAGCAGTTCTTC. Translating it yields CASSSRTSGNHNEQFF.

The rearrangement links TRBV5-1 to TRBJ2-7, with 9 bases aligning to TRBD1. V shed 3 bases and J 5 bases; nucleotides not matched to a gene: 9. The CDR3 is 15 amino acids. The germline gives CDR1 SGHRS, CDR2 YFSETQ. Here the CDR3 DNA reads TGCGCCAGCAGCTCTTTGGGGGACAGGGCGAACGAGCAGTACTTC. Protein sequence: CASSSLGDRANEQYF.

This clonotype was observed a few times. V is TRBV20-1 and J is TRBJ2-3; no reliable D call. The CDR3 is 14 residues long. Germline loops: CDR1 DFQATT, CDR2 SNEGSKA (reference sequence). Deletions cut 5 bases from V and 3 bases from J, with 15 bases between. CDR3 protein: CSALDPFNTDTQYF. The CDR3 nucleotides are TGCAGTGCTCTGGACCCGTTCAATACAGATACGCAGTATTTT.

This clonotype was counted a few times. This chain joins TRBV6-1 and TRBJ2-1, with a tentative D call TRBD2 (5 bases). CDR1 is MNHNS and CDR2 is SASEGT in the germline V gene. Deletions cut 6 bases from V and 7 bases from J, with 16 bases between. CDR3 size: 14 residues. CDR3 sequence reads: CASRPSSRGNEQFF. In DNA, the CDR3 is TGTGCCAGCAGGCCGTCATCGAGAGGGAATGAGCAGTTCTTC.

Only a few counts were recorded for this clonotype. The rearrangement uses TRBV18 and TRBJ2-1, with 10 bases identical to TRBD1. From germline, CDR1 is KGHSH and CDR2 LQKENI. J lost 2 bases, V lost 5 bases, and 3 bases had no gene match. The CDR3 is 15 residues long. The CDR3 nucleotides read TGTGCCAGCTCAACCGGACAGGGGGCCTACAATGAGCAGTTCTTC. Protein sequence: CASSTGQGAYNEQFF.

The chain recombines TRBV20-1 with TRBJ2-7; D is possibly TRBD1 or TRBD2 (5 bases each). The CDR3 covers 13 residues. The V gene lost 2 bases and the J gene lost 2 bases, with 10 bases spanning the gap. CDR1 and CDR2 from the germline V gene are DFQATT and SNEGSKA (reference sequence). CDR3 amino acids: CSARPGTTYEQYF. DNA of the CDR3: TGCAGTGCTAGACCCGGGACCACCTACGAGCAGTACTTC.

This clonotype has only a few counts. The chain links TRBV6-4 to TRBJ1-2, with 8 bases fitting TRBD1. Trimming cost V 8 bases and J 2 bases; bases outside gene matches: 10. The CDR3 is 15 amino acids. The germline V gene has CDR1 MRHNA and CDR2 SNTAGT. In nucleotides, the CDR3 is TGTGCCAGCCGAATTGGACAGGGCTCAAACTATGGCTACACCTTC. Amino acid sequence: CASRIGQGSNYGYTF.

V gene TRBV5-4 combines with J gene TRBJ2-5; D ambiguous. The length of the CDR3 is 14 residues. Trimming pared 5 bases from V and 5 bases from J, leaving 16 bases between. Germline CDR1 reads SGHNT; CDR2 reads YYREEE (reference sequence). Here the CDR3 reads CASRYSTDGETQYF. As DNA, the CDR3 is TGTGCCAGCAGGTATTCCACGGACGGGGAGACCCAGTACTTC.

This clonotype was detected ten times or more. This chain uses TRBV7-8 with TRBJ2-1; D call uncertain. Germline V gives CDR1 SGHVS, CDR2 FQNEAQ. V gave up 2 bases and J gave up 8 bases, with 4 bases separating them. The CDR3 runs to 11 residues. DNA for the CDR3: TGTGCCAGCAGCTTAAACTATGAGCAGTTCTTC. Protein sequence: CASSLNYEQFF.

The chain links TRBV7-2 to TRBJ2-5, with 9 bases matching TRBD2. This CDR3 contains 15 residues. The V and J ends lost 5 bases and 5 bases, in that order; junction bases with no gene match: 9. Per germline, CDR1 SGHTA and CDR2 FQGNSA. CDR3 sequence: CASSGSGSIRETQYF. The CDR3 DNA reads as TGTGCCAGCAGCGGTAGCGGGAGCATTAGGGAGACCCAGTACTTC.

The V call is TRBV20-1, the J call TRBJ1-2; D is undetermined. V dropped 4 bases and J dropped 1 base, with 10 bases sitting between them. Germline CDR1 DFQATT, CDR2 SNEGSKA (reference sequence). The CDR3 spans 13 residues. The CDR3 sequence: CSAKKDRNYGYTF. CDR3 nucleotides: TGCAGTGCTAAAAAGGACCGTAACTATGGCTACACCTTC.

The chain couples TRBV18 to TRBJ2-1; 9 positions match TRBD1. V shed 5 bases, J shed 3 bases, and the junction held 8 bases outside the gene matches. The CDR3 totals 16 residues. Germline CDR1 is KGHSH and CDR2 is LQKENI. The CDR3 sequence: CASSRGTGTLYNEQFF. The CDR3 DNA reads as TGTGCCAGCTCAAGAGGGACAGGGACTCTCTACAATGAGCAGTTCTTC.

The chain joins TRBV5-1 to TRBJ2-1; D possibly matches TRBD1 or TRBD2 (5 bases each). Germline V gives CDR1 SGHRS, CDR2 YFSETQ. The ends were cut back, 7 bases at V and 7 bases at J, with 24 bases in the middle. The CDR3 consists of 16 residues. The chain's CDR3 is CASEPGSAGMGNEQFF. CDR3 sequence (DNA): TGCGCCAGCGAACCTGGGAGCGCAGGGATGGGGAATGAGCAGTTCTTC.

This clonotype was recorded a few times. This chain links TRBV5-5 with TRBJ2-5; D tentatively reads TRBD1 or TRBD2 (5 bases each). Germline CDR1 reads SGHKS; CDR2 reads YYEKEE (reference sequence). Trimming shortened V by 2 bases and J by 7 bases, and 21 bases separated the two germline ends. The CDR3 has 16 residues. In nucleotides, the CDR3 is TGTGCCAGCAGCTTTTACCCCCCCGGGACGACTGGGACCCAGTACTTC. It encodes CASSFYPPGTTGTQYF.

CDR3 loop: CSVGDHGNSPLHF. The CDR3 nucleotides read TGCAGCGTTGGAGATCATGGGAATTCACCCCTCCACTTT. The J gene is TRBJ1-6, the V gene TRBV29-1; D not resolved. The CDR3 is 13 amino acids. Trimming pared 4 bases from V and 7 bases from J, leaving 11 bases between. CDR1 SQVTM and CDR2 ANQGSEA come from the germline V gene.